The next 10 T cell receptor beta chains were all read from a single sample in a study of T-cell memory formation after mild COVID-19. MiXCR, run by TCRdb on the 5' RACE reads, gives a single entry per CDR3 protein. The top ten hold 7.5% to 10% of the sample, which has about 440,000 distinct CDR3 sequences, 20% seen once. The sample comprised PBMCs or a T cell subset sorted from them (not recorded which). The receptors originated from an adult woman who had mild COVID-19 (a few samples of this study predate the infection). Cell type and time point are not known.

This rearrangement joins TRBV30 to TRBJ2-7; D ambiguous. The CDR3 is 14 amino acids. The germline V gene encodes CDR1 GTSNPN and CDR2 SVGIG (reference sequence). Trimming shortened V by 2 bases and J by 3 bases, and 14 bases separated the two germline ends. CDR3 sequence: CAWSKQTELYEQYF. CDR3 bases: TGTGCCTGGAGTAAACAAACAGAGCTCTACGAGCAGTACTTC. Looking up the rest from reference TRBV30 and TRBJ2-7 gives the full variable domain: SQTIHQWPATLVQPVGSPLSLECTVEGTSNPNLYWYRQAAGRGLQLLFYSVGIGQISSEVPQNLSASRPQDRQFILSSKKLLLSDSGFYLCAWSKQTELYEQYFGPGTRLTVT.

This clonotype was found a few times. The rearrangement links TRBV25-1 to TRBJ1-4, with 8 bases fitting TRBD1. The CDR3 runs 15 residues. V shed 5 bases and J 4 bases; nucleotides not matched to a gene: 6. Germline V CDR1 and CDR2: MGHDK, SYGVNS. As DNA, the CDR3 is TGTGCCAGCAGTCATCGGACAGGGATTAATGAAAAACTGTTTTTT. Translating it yields CASSHRTGINEKLFF.

The chain couples TRBV12-3 or TRBV12-4 to TRBJ2-7; unclear D gene. CDR3 size: 14 residues. Trimming removed 3 bases at V and 0 bases at J, with 9 bases between. CDR3 in DNA: TGTGCCAGCAGTTTTTACACCGACTCCTACGAGCAGTACTTC. The encoded protein is CASSFYTDSYEQYF.

The V and J genes are TRBV9 and TRBJ2-2; 8 positions agree with TRBD2. V gave up 0 bases and J gave up 1 base; unmatched junction bases: 5. CDR3 size: 17 residues. Germline V CDR1 and CDR2: SGDLS, YYNGEE. CDR3 DNA: TGTGCCAGCAGCGTAGTTCCAGCGGGAGTGAACACCGGGGAGCTGTTTTTT. Translated, it gives CASSVVPAGVNTGELFF.

This clonotype occurred a few times. J is TRBJ2-7 and V is TRBV9; D is unclear. With 4 bases removed from V and 2 bases from J, the gap between germline ends came to 10 bases. Germline CDR1 SGDLS, CDR2 YYNGEE. The CDR3 extends over 13 amino acids. CDR3 sequence reads: CASSLDEAYEQYF. In DNA, the CDR3 is TGTGCCAGCAGCCTGGATGAGGCCTACGAGCAGTACTTC.

The chain carries TRBV5-1 and TRBJ1-5; tentative D call: TRBD1 (5 bases). Germline-derived CDR1 and CDR2 are SGHRS and YFSETQ. The CDR3 length is 17 residues. Trimming left V 0 bases short and J 1 base short, with 14 bases between. In nucleotides, the CDR3 is TGCGCCAGCAGCTTGGTACCACCTGGGGCAAGCAATCAGCCCCAGCATTTT. Encoded protein: CASSLVPPGASNQPQHF.

The V gene is TRBV10-3, the J gene TRBJ1-4; 7 bases are shared with TRBD1. There are 14 residues in the CDR3. The ends lost 0 bases at V and 11 bases at J; junction bases unmatched: 6. CDR1 and CDR2 (germline): ENHRY, SYGVKD. The CDR3 region has the DNA TGTGCCATCAGTGAGTCGGTCGGAGGGGGCAAACTGTTTTTT. It specifies CAISESVGGGKLFF.

This chain joins TRBV23-1 and TRBJ1-4; possible D gene TRBD1, 5 bases. TRBV23-1 is an ORF, and what it does is uncertain. Trimming took 3 bases from V and 8 from J, leaving 10 bases between them. The CDR3 is 13 residues long. CDR3 bases: TGCGCCAGCAGTCATGGGGGGGTGGAAAAACTGTTTTTT. It specifies CASSHGGVEKLFF.

This chain links TRBV6-2 or TRBV6-3 with TRBJ2-2; 11 bases line up with TRBD2. The CDR3 spans 18 residues. The germline V gene encodes CDR1 MNHEY and CDR2 SVGEGT. V was clipped by 4 bases and J by 0 bases; unmatched bases: 7. The CDR3 sequence: CASSLTSGDYANTGELFF. The CDR3 coding sequence is TGTGCCAGCAGTTTGACTAGCGGGGACTACGCGAACACCGGGGAGCTGTTTTTT.

This clonotype was seen a few times. The V and J genes are TRBV6-6 and TRBJ1-1, with no clear D. The CDR3 runs to 13 residues. Per the germline V gene, CDR1 is MNHNY and CDR2 is SVGAGI (reference sequence). V lost 1 base to trimming and J lost 1 base, with 4 bases between them. The CDR3 DNA sequence: TGTGCCAGCAGTTACTTCGGGAACACTGAAGCTTTCTTT. This encodes CASSYFGNTEAFF.